The source of this T cell receptor (beta chain) is a study of OX40 agonist ivuxolimab in advanced cancers. Whole-study results and caveats: The study found that CD8+ T cells averaged more expanded clones than CD4+. Partial responders at 0.1-3.0 mg/kg showed near-lowest clonal expansion.

To note about this clone: Its antigen is not identified.

Clones were read by immunoSEQ multiplex PCR, and TCRdb kept only the in-frame ones, dropping some. The sample has about 40,000 clones; around 83% are singletons. Germline V gene data show CDR1 as MDHEN and CDR2 as SYDVKM. J gave up 4 bases and V 4 bases, and 3 bases lay outside the gene matches. The CDR3 sequence is 15 residues long. The source material was CD4+ or CD8+ T cells sorted from blood, sampled in a trial of the OX40 agonist ivuxolimab. The sequence came from an adult with an advanced solid tumor such as melanoma, head and neck, liver or kidney cancer. The chain has TRBV28 and TRBJ2-2; 10 nucleotides match TRBD1. Here the CDR3 reads CASSSWTGGTGELFF. In DNA, the CDR3 is TGTGCCAGCAGTTCGTGGACAGGGGGCACCGGGGAGCTGTTTTTT.